A selection of T cell receptor beta chains follows, all from one sample in a study of cytomegalovirus exposure and HLA in healthy donors. Clones were sequenced by immunoSEQ multiplex PCR, and TCRdb holds only the in-frame ones, with some missing. The sample consists of some 180,000 clones, about nine tenths of them appearing once. Sequencing was done on a sample of PBMCs. Every receptor here comes from a man under 40 in good health and CMV-seropositive. Both conserved end residues are part of each CDR3. A D gene is named only where the DNA matches it firmly. Not every row has a clone size; where given, it reads once, few, many or a size class.

v_call,j_call,cdr3_length,d_call,clone_size,cdr3_nt,cdr3_aa
TRBV5-1,TRBJ1-1,13,-,-,TGCGCCAGCAGCTTGATGACGAACACTGAAGCTTTCTTT,CASSLMTNTEAFF
TRBV9,TRBJ2-1,15,-,-,TGTGCCAGCAGCGTAGAAGGGACACTATACAATGAGCAGTTCTTC,CASSVEGTLYNEQFF
TRBV6-1,TRBJ2-5,13,-,-,TGTGCCAGCAGTATACTAAGGCAAGAGACCCAGTACTTC,CASSILRQETQYF
TRBV23-1,TRBJ1-2,13,-,few,TGCGCCAGCACAACAGGCGGCAACTATGGCTACACCTTC,CASTTGGNYGYTF
TRBV7-2,TRBJ1-2,15,TRBD1,-,TGTGCCAGCACCCCATACCGACAGGGGAGCTATGGCTACACCTTC,CASTPYRQGSYGYTF
TRBV5-1,TRBJ2-1,14,-,-,TGCGCCAGCAGCTTGGCCTCGACTAGTGGCCCGCAGTTCTTC,CASSLASTSGPQFF
TRBV5-1,TRBJ1-3,15,TRBD1,-,TGCGCCAGCAGCCCGGGGACAGACTCTGGAAACACCATATATTTT,CASSPGTDSGNTIYF
TRBV13,TRBJ2-7,14,TRBD1,-,TGTGCCAGCAGCCCTGGGACAGGAACCTACGAGCAGTACTTC,CASSPGTGTYEQYF
TRBV28,TRBJ2-7,14,TRBD1,once,TGTGCCAGCAGCAGGGACAGGGCCCGCCACGAGCAGTACTTC,CASSRDRARHEQYF
TRBV19,TRBJ2-5,14,TRBD2,-,TGTGCCAGTAGTCGCGGGGGGGCAGGAGAGACCCAGTACTTC,CASSRGGAGETQYF
TRBV7-9,TRBJ2-7,12,-,-,TGTGCCAGCAGTGTGGAGCGGTACGAGCAGTACTTC,CASSVERYEQYF
TRBV5-6,TRBJ1-2,13,-,few,TGTGCCAGCAGCTTGGACAGAAACTATGGCTACACCTTC,CASSLDRNYGYTF
TRBV7-2,TRBJ2-3,15,TRBD2,-,TGTGCCAGCAGCATCTACCGGACTAGCCCAGATACGCAGTATTTT,CASSIYRTSPDTQYF
TRBV4-1,TRBJ2-5,20,TRBD2,-,TGCGCCAGCAGCCAATTCGTTCCGGGACTAGCGGGCCCAAACCAAGAGACCCAGTACTTC,CASSQFVPGLAGPNQETQYF
TRBV6-1,TRBJ2-7,16,TRBD1,once,TGTGCCAGCAGTGTTCCCCGACAGGGTCGCTTGGGCGAGCAGTACTTC,CASSVPRQGRLGEQYF
TRBV7-9,TRBJ2-3,16,TRBD1,-,TGTGCCAGCAGACTAACGGACAGGGGAAAAATGGGTACGCAGTATTTT,CASRLTDRGKMGTQYF
TRBV2,TRBJ2-7,12,-,-,TGTGCCAGCAGGCGAGAACTTGACGAGCAGTACTTC,CASRRELDEQYF
TRBV7-9,TRBJ1-1,11,-,-,TGTGCCAGCGTGGTGAACACTGAAGCTTTCTTT,CASVVNTEAFF
TRBV6-6,TRBJ2-1,13,-,-,TGTGCCAGCAGTTACGGAGCGTACAATGAGCAGTTCTTC,CASSYGAYNEQFF
TRBV19,TRBJ2-2,12,-,-,TGTGCCAGTCGGAAGGGAACCGGGGAGCTGTTTTTT,CASRKGTGELFF
TRBV29-1,TRBJ2-7,11,TRBD2,few,TGCAGCGTTGTGGGGGGAGGGCAGCAGTACTTC,CSVVGGGQQYF
TRBV5-1,TRBJ2-5,16,TRBD2,-,TGCGCCAGCATCCTACGGGGGGGAGTGGGATCAGAGACCCAGTACTTC,CASILRGGVGSETQYF
TRBV2,TRBJ1-2,16,TRBD1,-,TGTGCCAGCAGTGAAGGGGTTGGTACAGGGGGCTATGGCTACACCTTC,CASSEGVGTGGYGYTF
TRBV11-3,TRBJ1-2,15,-,-,TGTGCCAGCAGCTTAGGAGGGGAAGTGGAGAGCGGCTACACCTTC,CASSLGGEVESGYTF
TRBV19,TRBJ2-7,14,TRBD1,-,TGTGCCAGTAGTCTCAGGGACAGGGAGAGTGAGCAGTACTTC,CASSLRDRESEQYF
TRBV25-1,TRBJ1-3,16,-,few,TGTGCCAGCAGTGAATCCTTGGGGACGGCTGGAAACACCATATATTTT,CASSESLGTAGNTIYF
TRBV9,TRBJ2-1,13,TRBD2,-,TGTGCCAGCGGAGCGGGAAAGATAAATGAGCAGTTCTTC,CASGAGKINEQFF
TRBV7-3,TRBJ2-1,17,TRBD1,-,TGTGCCAGCAGTTCGACACAGGGGGACCGCTCCTACAATGAGCAGTTCTTC,CASSSTQGDRSYNEQFF
TRBV7-3,TRBJ2-1,13,TRBD2,-,TGTGCCAGCAGCTCTACTAGCGGAAATGAGCAGTTCTTC,CASSSTSGNEQFF
TRBV6-4,TRBJ1-2,16,TRBD1,-,TGTGCCAGCAGAGAACGTACGGGACAGGGGGTTCATGGCTACACCTTC,CASRERTGQGVHGYTF
TRBV12-2,TRBJ2-1,12,-,-,TGTGCAAGCGACGGGGGGAGGAATGAGCAGTTCTTC,CASDGGRNEQFF
TRBV29-1,TRBJ2-7,14,TRBD2,-,TGCAGCGTTGGAGTCGCGGGAGGGCCTGGGGAGCAGTACTTC,CSVGVAGGPGEQYF
TRBV5-1,TRBJ2-1,16,TRBD2,-,TGCGCCAGCAGCTTGGCCGGGGGACTAGCCTACAATGAGCAGTTCTTC,CASSLAGGLAYNEQFF
TRBV5-4,TRBJ2-5,15,-,few,TGTGCCAGCAGCTTAAGCCAGGCCAGGGACGAGACCCAGTACTTC,CASSLSQARDETQYF
TRBV2,TRBJ2-2,13,-,once,TGTGCCAGCAGTGGTTGGGGGGCCGGGGAGCTGTTTTTT,CASSGWGAGELFF
TRBV7-2,TRBJ2-3,16,TRBD2,-,TGTGCCAGCAGCTGGACTAGCGGGAGGGACACAGATACGCAGTATTTT,CASSWTSGRDTDTQYF
TRBV6-6,TRBJ2-7,14,TRBD2,-,TGTGCCAGCAGTTACGGGAGGGCCCCCTACGAGCAGTACTTC,CASSYGRAPYEQYF
TRBV11-2,TRBJ2-7,18,TRBD1,-,TGTGCCAGCAGCTCCGCCTGGGGGGACAGGGGGAGCTCCTACGAGCAGTACTTC,CASSSAWGDRGSSYEQYF
TRBV5-1,TRBJ1-4,14,TRBD1,-,TGCGCCAGCAGAGTCGGACAGGCCCTTGAAAAACTGTTTTTT,CASRVGQALEKLFF
TRBV7-9,TRBJ1-1,14,-,-,TGTGCCAGCAGCTTTAGTGGAGAGAACACTGAAGCTTTCTTT,CASSFSGENTEAFF
TRBV7-2,TRBJ1-3,16,TRBD1,-,TGTGCCAGCAGCTACCCTCAGGGGGCTGGCGGAAACACCATATATTTT,CASSYPQGAGGNTIYF
TRBV7-6,TRBJ1-2,15,-,-,TGTGCCAGCAGCTTAGAAGTCGGGGGAAACTATGGCTACACCTTC,CASSLEVGGNYGYTF